This TCR beta chain was profiled in a study of ipilimumab plus nivolumab after autologous stem cell transplantation. Overall study: Median doses per patient: a few ipilimumab, 7 or 8 nivolumab. Myeloma cases were transplant-naive high-risk or relapsed within 3 years post first autologous transplant. Study results and limitations: The authors say TCR, Treg and microbiome findings warrant further study.

With respect to this clone: What it recognizes is unknown.

Starting 14 to 28 days after autologous transplant, ipilimumab 1 mg/kg was given. This CDR3 contains 15 residues. The germline gives CDR1 SGDLS, CDR2 YYNGEE. The ends were cut back, 3 bases at V and 7 bases at J, with 17 bases in the middle. Profiled with immunoSEQ multiplex PCR; TCRdb holds only in-frame clones, not every one. The data hold roughly 45,000 clones, with over 75% observed a single time. This specimen was PBMCs, taken in a trial of ipilimumab plus nivolumab as post-transplant consolidation. The clonotype comes from a male donor with multiple myeloma. The chain links TRBV9 to TRBJ2-1; TRBD1 is a possible D gene (6 bases). The CDR3 loop reads CASSAYEGGTNEQFF. For the CDR3, the DNA is TGTGCCAGCAGCGCCTATGAAGGGGGTACGAATGAGCAGTTCTTC.